Below are 24 T cell receptor beta chains sequenced from a single sample in a study of blood T cell repertoires in COVID-19. Assay: immunoSEQ multiplex PCR; the TCRdb copy retains only in-frame clones and omits some. The sample yields over 100,000 clones, around 81% seen once. The material sequenced was peripheral blood. Source of these receptors: a human donor in a cohort sampled during active COVID-19.

The V gene is TRBV7-9, the J gene TRBJ1-2; no reliable D call. Germline V gene data show CDR1 as SEHNR and CDR2 as FQNEAQ (reference sequence). There are 16 residues in the CDR3. Trimming shortened V by 4 bases and J by 2 bases, and 17 bases separated the two germline ends. This CDR3 reads CASSSPIMGLNYGYTF. The CDR3 DNA sequence: TGTGCCAGCAGCTCGCCCATTATGGGCCTGAACTATGGCTACACCTTC.

The gene calls are TRBV15 and TRBJ2-1; 7 bases fit TRBD2. CDR3 length: 16 amino acids. The J segment lost 4 bases and the V segment lost 0 bases, leaving 6 bases of the junction unmatched. The germline gives CDR1 LNHNV, CDR2 YYDKDF (reference sequence). The CDR3 nucleotides read TGTGCCACCAGCAGAGATCCTAGCGGCGGATACAATGAGCAGTTCTTC. Translation gives CATSRDPSGGYNEQFF.

This clone was found a few times. The V and J genes are TRBV7-9 and TRBJ2-3, with TRBD2 identical over 11 bases. The CDR3 is 15 residues long. J lost 5 bases, V lost 5 bases, and 6 bases had no gene match. Germline assignment: CDR1 SEHNR and CDR2 FQNEAQ (reference sequence). CDR3 in amino acids: CASSRPGTSGDTQYF. The CDR3 DNA follows: TGTGCCAGCAGCCGTCCCGGGACTAGCGGAGATACGCAGTATTTT.

The rearrangement links TRBV28 to TRBJ2-2; no reliable D call. Germline lookup yields CDR1 MDHEN and CDR2 SYDVKM. The CDR3 extends over 15 amino acids. Between the trimmed V and J ends, which lost 3 bases and 1 base, there was a span of 9 bases. The CDR3: CASSFFPRNTGELFF. The CDR3 region has the DNA TGTGCCAGCAGTTTCTTTCCCAGGAACACCGGGGAGCTGTTTTTT.

The chain is built from TRBV5-6 and TRBJ2-7; D is possibly TRBD1 (5 bases). The CDR3 length is 15 residues. Germline assignment: CDR1 SGHDT and CDR2 YYEEEE. The V end was cut by 6 bases, the J end by 6 bases, with 22 bases between. The CDR3 loop reads CASNTPHDSSPEQYF. The CDR3 DNA reads as TGTGCCAGCAATACCCCTCACGACAGCTCGCCCGAGCAGTACTTC. Together with reference TRBV5-6 and TRBJ2-7, the CDR3 gives the full variable domain: DAGVTQSPTHLIKTRGQQVTLRCSPKSGHDTVSWYQQALGQGPQFIFQYYEEEERQRGNFPDRFSGHQFPNYSSELNVNALLLGDSALYLCASNTPHDSSPEQYFGPGTRLTVT.

The rearrangement links TRBV28 to TRBJ1-5; 7 bases are a match to TRBD1. Germline V lookup: CDR1 MDHEN, CDR2 SYDVKM. The length of the CDR3 is 16 residues. V lost 5 bases and J lost 0; bases outside the gene matches: 7. The CDR3 DNA follows: TGTGCCAGCAGTGCCCAGGGACAGCCTAGCAATCAGCCCCAGCATTTT. It is translated as CASSAQGQPSNQPQHF.

The V and J genes are TRBV7-2 and TRBJ1-1; unclear D gene. The CDR3 spans 14 residues. The germline V gene has CDR1 SGHTA and CDR2 FQGNSA. The V end lost 4 bases, the J end lost 1 base, and 10 bases lay between the germline ends. The CDR3 region has the DNA TGTGCCAGCAGCTCCCGGGTGGGGAACACTGAAGCTTTCTTT. Protein: CASSSRVGNTEAFF.

The CDR3 region is CASSQPGTGEDYGYTF. Written as DNA, the CDR3 is TGTGCCAGCAGCCAACCCGGGACAGGGGAGGACTATGGCTACACCTTC. The chain uses TRBV6-6 and TRBJ1-2; 10 nucleotides line up with TRBD1. Per germline, CDR1 MNHNY and CDR2 SVGAGI (reference sequence). There are 16 residues in the CDR3. With V trimmed by 6 bases and J by 3 bases, 10 bases remained unmatched.

The chain employs TRBV14 and TRBJ1-2; 8 bases map to TRBD1. Trimming at V came to 4 bases and at J to 4 bases, leaving 2 bases not matched to a gene. Germline CDR1 and CDR2: SGHDN and FVKESK. The CDR3 runs 13 residues. The CDR3 sequence is CASSRTGTYGYTF. CDR3 DNA sequence: TGTGCCAGCAGCCGGACAGGGACCTATGGCTACACCTTC. Supplemented by reference TRBV14 and TRBJ1-2, the full variable domain reads EAGVTQFPSHSVIEKGQTVTLRCDPISGHDNLYWYRRVMGKEIKFLLHFVKESKQDESGMPNNRFLAERTGGTYSTLKVQPAELEDSGVYFCASSRTGTYGYTFGSGTRLTVV.

The chain couples TRBV15 to TRBJ2-1; 10 bases map to TRBD2. J gave up 11 bases and V 3 bases, and 16 bases lay outside the gene matches. The CDR3 loop spans 17 amino acids. From germline, CDR1 is LNHNV and CDR2 YYDKDF (reference sequence). The DNA for the CDR3 is TGTGCCACCAGCAGCAAGACAGTTGGACTAGCGGTAGATAAGCAGTTCTTC. It translates to CATSSKTVGLAVDKQFF.

The CDR3 DNA reads TGTGCCATCACCTCGGACAGGGGGCGCCGGGCGCAGTACTTC. Translation: CAITSDRGRRAQYF. V is TRBV10-3 and J is TRBJ2-7, with 11 nucleotides matching TRBD1. There are 14 residues in the CDR3. V was clipped by 7 bases and J by 9 bases; unmatched bases: 11. The germline gives CDR1 ENHRY, CDR2 SYGVKD.

With regard to this clone: The sample contains more than one DNA sequence encoding this CDR3. The rearrangement joins TRBV18 to TRBJ2-7; 10 bases line up with TRBD1. The CDR3 covers 14 residues. V lost 3 bases and J lost 3; bases outside the gene matches: 2. Germline-derived CDR1 and CDR2 are KGHSH and LQKENI. CDR3 coding DNA: TGTGCCAGCTCACCCGGGACAGGGGACTACGAGCAGTACTTC. It codes for CASSPGTGDYEQYF.

A note on this clone: One end of the junction fails to match germline, which may point to a read error. The chain couples TRBV14 to TRBJ1-2; 9 positions agree with TRBD1. The germline V gene has CDR1 SGHDN and CDR2 FVKESK. The CDR3 is 17 residues long. CDR3 bases: TGTGCCAGCAGCCACCCAGGCGGACAGGGGAGGCTGTGGGGCTACGCCTTC. This codes for CASSHPGGQGRLWGYAF.

This clone was observed a single time. This chain uses TRBV18 with TRBJ1-5; no reliable D call. CDR3 length: 13 amino acids. Germline CDR1 KGHSH, CDR2 LQKENI. V lost 0 bases to trimming and J lost 9 bases, with 9 bases between them. The CDR3 sequence is CASSPPGSGPQHF. The CDR3 DNA is TGTGCCAGCTCACCACCCGGCTCAGGGCCCCAGCATTTT.

The V and J genes are TRBV28 and TRBJ1-1, with D maybe TRBD1 (6 bases). The CDR3 has 13 residues. Germline CDR1 reads MDHEN; CDR2 reads SYDVKM. The CDR3 nucleotides read TGTGCGAGTTCTGGTTATGGGGGCTTGGAAGCTTTCTTT. Protein: CASSGYGGLEAFF.

The chain employs TRBV7-9 and TRBJ2-4, with 8 bases lining up with TRBD2. V trimming: 0 bases; J trimming: 5 bases; junction bases outside the gene matches: 6. The CDR3 covers 16 residues. Germline CDR1 SEHNR, CDR2 FQNEAQ (reference sequence). CDR3 protein: CASSLARGALENIQYF. CDR3 DNA: TGTGCCAGCAGCTTAGCGCGGGGGGCTCTGGAAAACATTCAGTACTTC.

The genes are TRBV30 and TRBJ2-7; possible D gene TRBD1, 6 bases. This CDR3 is 14 amino acids long. Per the germline V gene, CDR1 is GTSNPN and CDR2 is SVGIG (reference sequence). Trimming cost V 5 bases and J 1 base, with 15 bases left between them. The CDR3 protein is CAWGRDTNSYEQYF. In DNA form, the CDR3 reads TGTGCCTGGGGCCGGGACACTAATTCCTACGAGCAGTACTTC.

This clone was picked up a small number of times. The rearrangement links TRBV19 to TRBJ1-5; 9 bases fit TRBD1. Germline lookup yields CDR1 LNHDA and CDR2 SQIVND (reference sequence). CDR3 length: 16 residues. The ends lost 7 bases at V and 1 base at J; junction bases unmatched: 8. Here the CDR3 reads CASTPGQGLSNQPQHF. CDR3 in DNA: TGTGCCAGTACCCCGGGACAGGGTTTGAGCAATCAGCCCCAGCATTTT.

V gene TRBV7-6 combines with J gene TRBJ2-1, with 9 positions matching TRBD2. J lost 4 bases, V lost 3 bases, and 7 bases had no gene match. CDR1 is SGHVS and CDR2 is FNYEAQ in the germline V gene. This CDR3 is built from 16 residues. The CDR3 bases are TGTGCCAGCAGCTTTGCCGTGGCGGGAGGGTACAATGAGCAGTTCTTC. This encodes CASSFAVAGGYNEQFF.

This chain links TRBV2 with TRBJ1-1; TRBD1 agrees at 8 bases. V trimming: 4 bases; J trimming: 0 bases; junction bases outside the gene matches: 4. Germline CDR1 is SNHLY and CDR2 is FYNNEI. The CDR3 contains 15 residues. CDR3 nucleotide sequence: TGTGCCAGCAGTGGGACAGGGCAAATGAACACTGAAGCTTTCTTT. This sequence encodes CASSGTGQMNTEAFF.

The sample holds one count of this clone. The genes are TRBV9 and TRBJ2-2; no clear D. The V gene lost 0 bases and the J gene lost 6 bases, with 9 bases spanning the gap. Germline CDR1 reads SGDLS; CDR2 reads YYNGEE. The CDR3 extends over 14 amino acids. The CDR3 here is CASSVALHSGELFF. The CDR3 DNA is TGTGCCAGCAGCGTAGCACTCCATTCCGGGGAGCTGTTTTTT.

Note on this clone: One end of the junction is discordant with germline, which a read error may explain. This sequence joins TRBV7-7 and TRBJ1-6, with 7 bases that match TRBD1. Germline CDR1 and CDR2: SSHAT and FNYEAQ (reference sequence). The CDR3 is made up of 15 amino acids. The CDR3 bases are TGTGCTAGCAGCCTCGGGACAGCTAATAATTCACCCCTCCACTTT. Translation gives CASSLGTANNSPLHF.

The chain couples TRBV6-5 to TRBJ1-2; TRBD1 might be the D (5 bases). The CDR3 has 13 residues. The V end was cut by 6 bases, the J end by 4 bases, with 12 bases between. CDR1 and CDR2 from the germline V gene are MNHEY and SVGAGI. The CDR3 region has the DNA TGTGCCAGCAGCTCGACAGCCCTCTATGGCTACACCTTC. This sequence encodes CASSSTALYGYTF.

V is TRBV7-8 and J is TRBJ1-4; 7 nucleotides match TRBD1. Germline V gene data show CDR1 as SGHVS and CDR2 as FQNEAQ. V dropped 0 bases and J dropped 6; count of bases not matched to a gene: 7. This CDR3 has 16 residues. CDR3 loop: CASSLAEGAFYEKLFF. Here the CDR3 DNA reads TGTGCCAGCAGCTTAGCGGAGGGGGCGTTTTATGAAAAACTGTTTTTT. Complete variable domain (other parts from reference TRBV7-8 and TRBJ1-4): GAGVSQSPRYKVAKRGQDVALRCDPISGHVSLFWYQQALGQGPEFLTYFQNEAQLDKSGLPSDRFFAERPEGSVSTLKIQRTQQEDSAVYLCASSLAEGAFYEKLFFGSGTQLSVL.